Below, one T cell receptor (beta chain) is given with its context. This clone was seen only once. Its antigen is unknown. No much larger clonotype is one base removed from it; base qualities were not supplied. The entry originates in a study of shared clonotypes between healthy human individuals (dated by TCRdb to 2019 to 2021). Turning to the overall study: The cohort comprised a couple of women and three men aged 18 to 49 years. For each donor, CD4 naive and CD4 memory were each given three plates, CD8 naive was given two plates, and CD8 memory was given one plate. To estimate repertoire size and how much clonotypes are shared between individuals, the study performed deep sequencing of blood TCR repertoires from roughly five healthy adults. Different laboratories and diverse techniques were used to prepare libraries and sequence TCR repertoires, to increase sequencing depth and limit assay-specific biases. Each donor's leukapheresis produced roughly between about 0.85 and 10 billion PBMCs. Broader findings and caveats from the paper: Larger estimated clonotype richness was generally found for naive subsets than for memory subsets. Rarefaction of sorted-subset datasets indicated incomplete sequencing despite the large sequencing depth. Around 5.4% of naive CD4, 3.5% of naive CD8, 2.3% of memory CD4, and 0.4% of memory CD8 clonotypes were shared across several donors. Sampling was limited to blood, and TCR repertoires in tissue likely differ from TCR repertoires in blood. Compared with non-shared clonotypes, the clonotypes found in all four sorted-subset donors had higher generation probabilities. Pairwise subsampling indicated that sequencing depth was expected to affect the degree of clonotype sharing among donors. Because the study included only a small number of donors, the genetic and exposure-history diversity represented was limited.

CD8 naive samples were CD45RO-negative cells positively selected for CCR7, giving a CD45RA+CCR7+ population that excluded TemRA cells. Healthy HIV-negative adults with no recently reported acute infections or vaccinations were included as donors. All donors were Caucasian adults living in Nashville, Tennessee, USA. After blood collection by leukapheresis, PBMCs were isolated using Ficoll-Histopaque density gradient centrifugation and then cryopreserved in the vapor phase of liquid nitrogen. Analytical flow cytometry was used to check the purity and quantity of every magnetically sorted T cell population. Genomic DNA was isolated from each sorted fraction and quantified by UV absorbance on a Nanodrop 2000c. Using the deep immunoSEQ assay, multiplex PCR amplified TCR CDR3 regions from genomic DNA. For each cell subset, the extracted genomic DNA was distributed evenly across all wells of several immunoSEQ 96-well plates, and each plate served as one replicate. For sorted subsets, approximately 190 ng of genomic DNA, equivalent to around 30,000 T cell genomes, went into each replicate PCR. Purified libraries were measured with a Qubit 3.0 fluorometer, size-checked on a Bioanalyzer 2100, and measured again with the KAPA Library Quantification kit. Every immunoSEQ 96-well plate was sequenced on a separate single-read 150-cycle Illumina NextSeq 550 flow cell. From the authors' description of their analysis: Because only junctional sequences without quality scores were contained in the immunoSEQ output, filtering matching that applied to full-length reads could not be performed. To assign V/J genes and CDR3, sequences were annotated against IMGT germline references using PyIR, a Python wrapper for IgBLAST v1.9. Reads were removed for weak V/J assignments (E-value above 1e-6), missing CDR3, stop codons, out-of-frame junctions, or ambiguous translated residues. V3J clonotypes were defined by identical inferred V gene, J gene, and CDR3 amino acid sequence. Percentage overlap between repertoires was calculated by dividing the number of shared unique clonotypes by the size of the smaller repertoire. Richness of each repertoire was evaluated using RTK rarefaction, the Chao1 estimator, and Recon v2.1 estimates of unobserved clonotypes. For all TCRbeta clonotypes obtained by the gDNA method from a few donors, generation probabilities were computed with OLGA. The table comes from immuneACCESS by way of TCRdb, which keeps in-frame sequences with V and J called. Part of the clones is missing from these tables; in studies checked, under half for an unresolved V gene and the rest for unknown reasons. V, J and clone size were drawn from that table, and D and trimming were deduced from the DNA. The sample table records 700,000 to 950,000 clones; roughly 96% of these occur just once. The top ten clones comprise about 0.21% of the sample.

Spanning cysteine to phenylalanine, the CDR3 consists of 15 amino acids. Just the 45-base CDR3 DNA is kept, in frame starting at base 1. A distance of 18 bases separates the germline ends of V and J, which lose 1 base and 8 bases respectively. The germline V gene encodes CDR1 SQVTM and CDR2 ANQGSEA. The sequencing input was naive CD8+ T cells sorted from blood. The meaning of the sample's cell subset or site label: CD45RA+CCR7+. Recombination joined TRBV29-1 with TRBJ2-4, and the D gene may be TRBD1, 5 bases matching. The source of this sequence is a man aged 25-40 years in good health. The DNA is as follows: TGCAGCGTTGAAGCGCAGGGAATGAGTGGTTACATTCAGTACTTC. Translated, it reads CSVEAQGMSGYIQYF.